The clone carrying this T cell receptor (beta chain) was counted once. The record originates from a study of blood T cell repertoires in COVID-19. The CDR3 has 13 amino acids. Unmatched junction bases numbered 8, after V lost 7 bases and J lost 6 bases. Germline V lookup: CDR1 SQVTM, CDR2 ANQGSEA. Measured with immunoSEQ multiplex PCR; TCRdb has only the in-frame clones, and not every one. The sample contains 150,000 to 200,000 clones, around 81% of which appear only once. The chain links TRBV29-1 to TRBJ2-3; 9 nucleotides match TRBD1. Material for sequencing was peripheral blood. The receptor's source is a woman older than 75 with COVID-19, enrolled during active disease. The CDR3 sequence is CSAGRDRADTQYF. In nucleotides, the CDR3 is TGCAGCGCCGGCCGGGACAGGGCCGATACGCAGTATTTT.